Listed below are T cell receptor beta chains from one sample, sequenced in a study of regulatory T cells in long-lasting Graves disease. TCRdb called the multiplex PCR reads again in MiXCR, with one record for every CDR3 protein. The sample holds hundreds of thousands of distinct CDR3 sequences, under 25% seen once. This specimen consisted of peripheral blood mononuclear cells (PBMCs), obtained when the disease was refractory, from a patient treated with antithyroid drugs. Receptors were obtained from a female donor with Graves disease. CDR3s include the opening cysteine and the closing phenylalanine or tryptophan. The D gene is left open where the match is weak. A row's size may be missing; if present it is once, few, many or a size class.

>many|TRBV28|.|TRBJ2-5
CASSYLDSFGETQYF
TGTGCCAGCAGTTACCTAGACAGTTTCGGAGAGACCCAGTACTTC
>.|TRBV19|TRBD1|TRBJ1-4
CASSRGRGPEKLFF
TGTGCCAGTAGCCGGGGCAGGGGGCCTGAAAAACTGTTTTTT
>many|TRBV5-1|TRBD2|TRBJ2-7
CASSAGTTYEQYF
TGTGCCAGCTCTGCCGGGACTACCTACGAGCAGTACTTC
>many|TRBV28|.|TRBJ2-7
CASSLYSGRGPYEQYF
TGTGCCAGCAGTTTATATTCAGGAAGGGGCCCCTACGAGCAGTACTTC
>many|TRBV6-1|TRBD2|TRBJ2-7
CASRAGGKRSEQYF
TGTGCCAGCAGAGCGGGGGGGAAGAGGAGCGAGCAGTACTTC
>.|TRBV5-1|.|TRBJ2-2
CASTLKGGAGELFF
TGCGCCAGCACCCTGAAAGGAGGGGCCGGGGAGCTGTTTTTT
>many|TRBV6-5|TRBD2|TRBJ2-5
CASRYLSREGLGKTQYF
TGTGCCAGCCGTTATCTCTCCCGGGAGGGACTAGGCAAGACCCAGTACTTC
>.|TRBV30|TRBD1|TRBJ1-2
CAWSPTGGGYTF
TGTGCCTGGAGTCCGACAGGGGGAGGCTACACCTTC
>.|TRBV20-1|TRBD2|TRBJ2-7
CSATGAPGSGTYEQYF
TGCAGTGCTACCGGAGCACCGGGTAGCGGGACCTACGAGCAGTACTTC
>many|TRBV28|.|TRBJ2-7
CASRLAADDEQYF
TGTGCCAGCAGATTGGCCGCGGACGACGAGCAGTACTTC
>many|TRBV5-1|.|TRBJ1-1
CASLLEPENTEAFF
TGCGCCAGCCTTCTGGAACCGGAGAACACTGAAGCTTTCTTT
>.|TRBV7-7|TRBD1|TRBJ2-2
CASSSGTDSNTGELFF
TGTGCTAGCAGCTCCGGGACAGATTCGAACACCGGGGAGCTGTTTTTT
>.|TRBV7-6|TRBD2|TRBJ2-2
CASSLLAGERELFF
TGTGCCAGCAGCTTGCTAGCGGGGGAAAGGGAGCTGTTTTTT
>many|TRBV10-3|TRBD1|TRBJ2-7
CAIRPRDSYEQYF
TGTGCCATCAGGCCCCGGGACAGCTACGAGCAGTACTTC
>many|TRBV7-9|.|TRBJ1-1
CASSLGQTNTEAFF
TGTGCCAGCAGTTTAGGGCAGACGAACACTGAAGCTTTCTTT
>many|TRBV28|TRBD1|TRBJ1-1
CASSFRPGRGTEAFF
TGTGCCAGCAGTTTTCGTCCTGGCAGGGGGACTGAAGCTTTCTTT
>.|TRBV15|.|TRBJ1-2
CATSVGDYGYTF
TGTGCCACCAGCGTAGGAGACTATGGCTACACCTTC
>few|TRBV6-2/TRBV6-3|.|TRBJ2-1
CASSYEVEDEQFF
TGTGCCAGCAGTTACGAAGTAGAGGATGAGCAGTTCTTC